Described below is a single T cell receptor beta chain sequence and its context. The CD8+ and CD4+ T cells were negatively isolated, with the TEMRA cells enriched by FACS. The sample is drawn from a study of CD8 T cells in Susac syndrome. Study-level information: Patients with Susac syndrome were therapy-naive, on corticosteroids, or on intravenous immunoglobulin alone at the time that blood was drawn.

Random-hexamer reverse transcription was applied to roughly 0.5 to 1 ug RNA. The authors amplified TCR beta CDR3 across 54 Vbeta and 13 Jbeta using immunoSEQ multiplex PCR. TCRdb recomputed calls from the immunoSEQ multiplex PCR reads with MiXCR, one row per CDR3 protein. The sample gives 180,000 or so distinct CDR3 sequences, around 94% of which show up once; 0.099% is in the top ten. V was cut by 3 bases and J by 1 base, with 15 bases left in between. The CDR3 extends over 16 amino acids. Per the germline V gene, CDR1 is SGHAT and CDR2 is FQNNGV. The V gene is TRBV11-2, the J gene TRBJ1-1; D uncertain. The clonotype originates from a human donor with Susac syndrome. The specimen was CD4+ T cells from PBMCs. Here the CDR3 DNA reads TGTGCCAGCAGCTTCTCGAAAGGGTCTGGGAACACTGAAGCTTTCTTT. Residues: CASSFSKGSGNTEAFF.